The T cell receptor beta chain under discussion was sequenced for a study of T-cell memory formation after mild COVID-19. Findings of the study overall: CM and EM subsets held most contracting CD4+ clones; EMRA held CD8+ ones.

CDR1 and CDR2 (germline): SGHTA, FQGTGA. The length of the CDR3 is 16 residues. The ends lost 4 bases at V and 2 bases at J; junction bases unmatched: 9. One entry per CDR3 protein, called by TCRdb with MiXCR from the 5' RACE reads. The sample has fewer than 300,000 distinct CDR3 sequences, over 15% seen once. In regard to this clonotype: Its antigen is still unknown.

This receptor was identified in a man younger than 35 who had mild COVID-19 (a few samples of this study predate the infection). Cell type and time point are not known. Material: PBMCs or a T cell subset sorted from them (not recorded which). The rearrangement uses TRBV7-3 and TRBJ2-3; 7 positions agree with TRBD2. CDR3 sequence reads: CASSSGLRGNTDTQYF. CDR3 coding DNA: TGTGCCAGCAGCTCGGGACTGCGGGGGAACACAGATACGCAGTATTTT.